Below, 18 T cell receptor beta chains from the same sample are listed, as sequenced in a study of blood T cell repertoires in COVID-19. This table comes from immunoSEQ multiplex PCR, and its TCRdb copy is limited to in-frame clones, with some not included. The repertoire holds 100,000 to 120,000 clones, with around 79% as singletons. The specimen was peripheral blood. The receptors here all came from a woman of 80 years or more with active or convalescent COVID-19.

The chain joins TRBV29-1 to TRBJ2-1; TRBD2 matches 10 bases. The CDR3 is 17 amino acids. V lost 1 base and J lost 9; bases outside the gene matches: 15. Germline V gene sequence: CDR1 SQVTM, CDR2 ANQGSEA. Here the CDR3 reads CSVEAVALAGEGGEQFF. The CDR3 bases are TGCAGCGTTGAAGCTGTCGCGCTAGCGGGAGAGGGGGGTGAGCAGTTCTTC.

CDR3 DNA: TGTGCCAGTACCCAGGAGGGGAAAAACATTCAGTACTTC. Its protein is CASTQEGKNIQYF. The chain carries TRBV19 and TRBJ2-4; weak D call: TRBD2 (6 bases). Germline V gene sequence: CDR1 LNHDA, CDR2 SQIVND (reference sequence). This CDR3 spans 13 amino acids. V was cut by 7 bases and J by 4 bases, with 11 bases left in between.

This clone has just one count. J is TRBJ2-7 and V is TRBV19, with D possibly TRBD1 on 7 matching bases. Germline values: CDR1 LNHDA, CDR2 SQIVND (reference sequence). The V and J ends lost 3 bases and 3 bases respectively, with 12 bases between them. The CDR3 is 14 residues long. CDR3 amino acids: CASSIQGGLYEQYF. The CDR3 DNA follows: TGTGCCAGTAGTATCCAGGGGGGACTCTACGAGCAGTACTTC.

The chain joins TRBV5-1 to TRBJ2-7, with 9 bases matching TRBD1. This CDR3 is built from 14 residues. Germline CDR1 SGHRS, CDR2 YFSETQ. J gave up 6 bases and V 0 bases, and 4 bases lay outside the gene matches. The CDR3 sequence: CASSLEQGAGEQYF. Written as DNA, the CDR3 is TGCGCCAGCAGCTTGGAACAGGGGGCCGGCGAGCAGTACTTC.

As regards this clone: The junction differs from germline at one of its ends, possibly a read error. The rearrangement uses TRBV2 and TRBJ1-2; 7 bases are a match to TRBD1. CDR1 is SNHLY and CDR2 is FYNNEI in the germline V gene. The CDR3 has 16 residues. The CDR3 bases are TGTGCCAGCAGTGAGTACCCAGCCGGGACAGCACCTAAGGGCCTCTTC. This codes for CASSEYPAGTAPKGLF.

The V call is TRBV28, the J call TRBJ2-1; 8 bases fit TRBD2. Germline V gene data show CDR1 as MDHEN and CDR2 as SYDVKM. This CDR3 has 14 residues. J gave up 8 bases and V 4 bases, and 7 bases lay outside the gene matches. The CDR3 is CASSSPGLVYEQFF. In DNA, the CDR3 is TGTGCCAGCAGTTCCCCGGGACTAGTCTATGAGCAGTTCTTC.

This clone was recorded only once. This chain links TRBV2 with TRBJ2-7, with TRBD1 matching over 9 bases. The CDR3 spans 15 residues. Germline CDR1 is SNHLY and CDR2 is FYNNEI. Trimming took 5 bases from V and 1 from J; bases not matched to a gene: 6. CDR3 loop: CASSPGQGFSYEQYF. The CDR3 DNA is TGTGCCAGCAGTCCCGGACAGGGGTTTTCCTACGAGCAGTACTTC.

The CDR3 coding sequence is TGTGCCAGCAGGATTCAGGGGTGGTATGGCTACACCTTC. Its translation: CASRIQGWYGYTF. The J gene is TRBJ1-2, the V gene TRBV28; TRBD1 is a possible D gene (6 bases). Germline V lookup: CDR1 MDHEN, CDR2 SYDVKM. This CDR3 comprises 13 residues. Trimming cost V 6 bases and J 5 bases, with 13 bases left between them.

The chain employs TRBV5-1 and TRBJ1-2; tentatively, D is TRBD1 (6 bases). The CDR3 length is 13 residues. The germline gives CDR1 SGHRS, CDR2 YFSETQ. Trimming pared 0 bases from V and 6 bases from J, leaving 9 bases between. The CDR3 nucleotides are TGCGCCAGCAGCTTGGACAGGGTGGATGGCTACACCTTC. Protein product: CASSLDRVDGYTF.

A single count supports this clone. The chain recombines TRBV28 with TRBJ1-5; 7 bases fit TRBD1. V gave up 6 bases and J gave up 5 bases; unmatched junction bases: 10. This CDR3 spans 15 amino acids. CDR1 is MDHEN and CDR2 is SYDVKM in the germline V gene. The CDR3 spells CASSNSGTEYQPQHF. In DNA, the CDR3 is TGTGCCAGCAGCAACTCCGGGACAGAATATCAGCCCCAGCATTTT.

This chain links TRBV9 with TRBJ1-2; D is uncertain. The V gene lost 2 bases and the J gene lost 7 bases, with 12 bases spanning the gap. This CDR3 has 13 amino acids. The germline CDR1 and CDR2 sequences are SGDLS and YYNGEE. The CDR3 loop is CASSVSIVSGYTF. Written as DNA, the CDR3 is TGTGCCAGCAGCGTTAGCATAGTCAGTGGCTACACCTTC.

V and J are TRBV6-6 and TRBJ2-7; 9 bases are shared with TRBD2. Trimming removed 2 bases from V and 6 bases from J; junction bases left unmatched: 11. The V gene's germline CDR1 is MNHNY and CDR2 SVGAGI (reference sequence). The CDR3 covers 16 residues. The CDR3 sequence is CASSYGYRLAGSEQYF. The CDR3 DNA sequence: TGTGCCAGCAGTTACGGGTACAGGCTAGCGGGAAGCGAGCAGTACTTC.

V gene TRBV18 combines with J gene TRBJ2-1; the match to TRBD2 covers 10 bases. CDR1 is KGHSH, CDR2 LQKENI, per germline. This CDR3 region has 17 residues. V gave up 3 bases and J gave up 0 bases; unmatched junction bases: 5. DNA for the CDR3: TGTGCCAGCTCACCCTGGGCTAGCGGGAGCTCCTACAATGAGCAGTTCTTC. This translates into CASSPWASGSSYNEQFF.

This clone has only one observation. The chain recombines TRBV15 with TRBJ2-2; D gene ambiguous. This CDR3 comprises 12 residues. Germline CDR1 is LNHNV and CDR2 is YYDKDF (reference sequence). Trimming shortened V by 6 bases and J by 5 bases, and 7 bases separated the two germline ends. In DNA form, the CDR3 reads TGTGCCACCAGTCCACTAACCGGGGAGCTGTTTTTT. Protein sequence: CATSPLTGELFF.

V and J are TRBV12-3 or TRBV12-4 and TRBJ1-2; TRBD1 matches 7 bases. Trimming cost V 5 bases and J 4 bases; bases outside gene matches: 4. The CDR3 contains 13 residues. CDR3: CASSPGTVYGYTF. The CDR3 DNA is TGTGCCAGCAGTCCCGGGACAGTCTATGGCTACACCTTC.

The genes are TRBV4-3 and TRBJ2-3, with 10 bases lining up with TRBD1. CDR1 is LGHNA and CDR2 is YSLEER in the germline V gene. This CDR3 has 17 amino acids. The junction had 6 bases not matched to a gene; V was cut back by 0 bases and J by 3 bases. In DNA, the CDR3 is TGCGCCAGCAGCCAAGACGGGGACAGGGGTTATACAGATACGCAGTATTTT. Encoded protein: CASSQDGDRGYTDTQYF.

This clone was found a few times. The rearrangement joins TRBV4-1 to TRBJ1-1, with D tentatively TRBD1 (6 bases). Per germline, CDR1 MGHRA and CDR2 YSYEKL. The CDR3 runs 16 residues. V was cut by 2 bases and J by 4 bases, with 17 bases left in between. The CDR3 DNA follows: TGCGCCAGCAGCCAAAAACAGGGTCAAATGGGCACTGAAGCTTTCTTT. It codes for CASSQKQGQMGTEAFF.

J is TRBJ2-7 and V is TRBV27; TRBD2 matches 7 bases. CDR3 length: 18 amino acids. The germline CDR1 and CDR2 sequences are MNHEY and SMNVEV (reference sequence). Trimming cost V 2 bases and J 1 base; bases outside gene matches: 14. The CDR3 sequence: CASSLQGGFEGNSYEQYF. CDR3 in DNA: TGTGCCAGCAGTTTACAGGGAGGGTTCGAGGGGAATTCCTACGAGCAGTACTTC.